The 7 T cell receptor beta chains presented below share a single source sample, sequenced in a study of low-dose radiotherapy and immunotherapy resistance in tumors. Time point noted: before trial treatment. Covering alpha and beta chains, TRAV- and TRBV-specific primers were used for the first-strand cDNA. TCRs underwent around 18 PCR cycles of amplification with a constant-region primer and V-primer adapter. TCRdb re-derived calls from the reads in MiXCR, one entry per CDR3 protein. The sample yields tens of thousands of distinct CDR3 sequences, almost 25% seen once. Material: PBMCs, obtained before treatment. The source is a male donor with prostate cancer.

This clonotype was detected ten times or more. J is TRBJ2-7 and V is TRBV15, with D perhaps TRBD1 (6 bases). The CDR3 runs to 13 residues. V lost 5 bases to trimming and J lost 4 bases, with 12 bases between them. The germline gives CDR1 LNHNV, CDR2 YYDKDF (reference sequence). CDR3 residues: CATSPHTGYEQYF. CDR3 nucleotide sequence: TGTGCCACCAGCCCCCACACAGGGTACGAGCAGTACTTC.

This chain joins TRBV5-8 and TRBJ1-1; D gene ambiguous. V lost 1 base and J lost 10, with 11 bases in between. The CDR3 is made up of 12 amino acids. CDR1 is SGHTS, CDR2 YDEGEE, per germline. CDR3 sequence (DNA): TGTGCCAGCAGCTTGTTACACTGGGGAGCTTTCTTT. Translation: CASSLLHWGAFF.

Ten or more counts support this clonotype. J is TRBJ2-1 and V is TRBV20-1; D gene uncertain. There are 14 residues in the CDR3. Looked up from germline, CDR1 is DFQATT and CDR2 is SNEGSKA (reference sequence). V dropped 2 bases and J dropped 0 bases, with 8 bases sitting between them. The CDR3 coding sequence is TGCAGTGCTAGAAAAGGCAGCTCCTACAATGAGCAGTTCTTC. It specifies CSARKGSSYNEQFF.

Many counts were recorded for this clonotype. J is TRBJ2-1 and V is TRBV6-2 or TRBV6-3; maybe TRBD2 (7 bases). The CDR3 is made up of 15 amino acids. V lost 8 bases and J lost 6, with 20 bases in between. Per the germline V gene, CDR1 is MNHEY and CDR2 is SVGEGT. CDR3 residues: CASGTGGTSGNEQFF. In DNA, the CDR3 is TGTGCCAGCGGGACGGGGGGCACTAGTGGCAATGAGCAGTTCTTC.

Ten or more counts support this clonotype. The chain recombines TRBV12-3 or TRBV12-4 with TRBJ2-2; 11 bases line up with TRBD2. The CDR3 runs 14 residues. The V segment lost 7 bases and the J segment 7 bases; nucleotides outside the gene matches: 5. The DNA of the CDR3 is TGTGCCAGCACCGGACTAGCGGGTAACGGGGAGCTGTTTTTT. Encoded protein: CASTGLAGNGELFF.

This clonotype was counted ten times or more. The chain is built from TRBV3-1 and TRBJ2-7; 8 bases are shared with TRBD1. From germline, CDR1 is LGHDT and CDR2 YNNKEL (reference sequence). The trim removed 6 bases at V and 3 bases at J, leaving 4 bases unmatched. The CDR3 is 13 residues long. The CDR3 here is CASRHGTGYEQYF. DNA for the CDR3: TGTGCCAGCAGACATGGGACAGGCTACGAGCAGTACTTC.

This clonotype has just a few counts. CDR3 loop: CASSQRPTGPPNYEQYF. CDR3 nucleotides: TGCGCCAGCAGTCAACGGCCCACAGGACCCCCCAACTACGAGCAGTACTTC. The rearrangement links TRBV23-1 to TRBJ2-7; TRBD1 is a possible D gene (5 bases). TRBV23-1 is designated an ORF whose function remains uncertain. The V end was cut by 2 bases, the J end by 3 bases, with 20 bases between. There are 17 residues in the CDR3.